This T cell receptor (beta chain) was documented in a study of spatial heterogeneity in lung cancer. Whole-study context: Raw sequencing reads included, on average, more than nine appearances of each unique TCR and UMI combination.

The time point denotes: sample taken at primary tumor resection. A total of around 67 untreated early-stage non-small cell lung cancer patients served as donors. The authors sequenced whole RNA from tumor, nontumor lung or frozen PBMC without sorting. By frequency in the sample, this clonotype is medium-sized (0.01 to 0.1%). Little can be read into the size of this beta chain, an off-target read in a library designed for alpha chains. The CDR3 extends over 18 amino acids. Germline V CDR1 and CDR2: SNHLY, FYNNEI. Germline trimming cut 1 base from V and 8 bases from J; bases unmatched to any gene: 10. One entry per CDR3 protein, called by TCRdb with MiXCR from the 5' RACE reads. The sample shows fewer than 18,000 distinct CDR3 sequences, just over 3.5% of them seen only once.

The material was normal lung tissue next to the tumor, obtained at surgery. The chain has TRBV2 and TRBJ2-1, with 14 bases matching TRBD2. The source of this sequence is a male donor with early-stage non-small cell lung cancer. The CDR3: CASSEGRLAGGPNDEQFF. The CDR3 nucleotides read TGTGCCAGCAGTGAAGGGCGACTAGCGGGAGGGCCGAATGATGAGCAGTTCTTC.